The next 22 T cell receptor beta chains were all read from a single sample in a study of T cells in Graves' hyperthyroidism and ophthalmopathy. Researchers amplified the TCR beta CDR3 regions from RNA transcripts. TCR CDR3 underwent first-round RT-PCR with the HTBI primer set. Using its own MiXCR run on the multiplex PCR reads, TCRdb lists one record per CDR3 protein. Here the sample spans about 740,000 distinct CDR3 sequences, about 15% being singletons. The sample was blood. Receptor source: a woman younger than 35 with Graves' hyperthyroidism.

The chain is built from TRBV10-2 and TRBJ2-6, with 10 bases fitting TRBD1. The CDR3 sequence is 16 residues long. Germline V CDR1 and CDR2: WSHSY, SAAADI. Losses at the gene ends were 4 bases for V and 2 bases for J; bases not matched to a gene: 2. The CDR3 loop reads CASSVTGGTGANVLTF. CDR3 sequence (DNA): TGCGCCAGCAGTGTGACAGGGGGCACTGGGGCCAACGTCCTGACTTTC.

This clonotype was seen a few times. This sequence joins TRBV28 and TRBJ2-7; TRBD1 matches 7 bases. Germline lookup yields CDR1 MDHEN and CDR2 SYDVKM. V lost 8 bases and J lost 0; bases outside the gene matches: 7. The CDR3 is 14 amino acids. In nucleotides, the CDR3 is TGTGCCAGCGGACCGACAGGGCTCTCCTACGAGCAGTACTTC. It encodes CASGPTGLSYEQYF.

This sequence joins TRBV10-3 and TRBJ2-3; D is unclear. The CDR3 runs 16 residues. Germline CDR1 and CDR2: ENHRY and SYGVKD. The V gene lost 3 bases and the J gene lost 0 bases, with 13 bases spanning the gap. In nucleotides, the CDR3 is TGTGCCATCAGTGACTATCCGAACTTAAGCACAGATACGCAGTATTTT. Protein product: CAISDYPNLSTDTQYF.

This sequence joins TRBV25-1 and TRBJ2-1; D may be TRBD2 (6 bases). CDR1 is MGHDK, CDR2 SYGVNS, per germline. The CDR3 totals 14 residues. With 0 bases removed from V and 8 bases from J, the gap between germline ends came to 11 bases. CDR3 in amino acids: CASSEYEGGYEQFF. The CDR3, as DNA: TGTGCCAGCAGTGAATACGAGGGAGGTTATGAGCAGTTCTTC. The full variable domain, in which reference TRBV25-1 and TRBJ2-1 provide the parts outside the CDR3, is EADIYQTPRYLVIGTGKKITLECSQTMGHDKMYWYQQDPGMELHLIHYSYGVNSTEKGDLSSESTVSRIRTEHFPLTLESARPSHTSQYLCASSEYEGGYEQFFGPGTRLTVL.

This clonotype came up many times. CDR3 amino acids: CSATGGPHNEQFF. In DNA, the CDR3 is TGCAGTGCTACTGGGGGCCCCCACAATGAGCAGTTCTTC. The rearrangement joins TRBV20-1 to TRBJ2-1; tentatively, D is TRBD1 (6 bases). The V end was cut by 4 bases, the J end by 5 bases, with 12 bases between. This CDR3 contains 13 residues. In germline, CDR1 is DFQATT, CDR2 SNEGSKA (reference sequence).

This clonotype came up many times. This rearrangement joins TRBV3-1 to TRBJ2-1; D perhaps matches TRBD1 (5 bases). The CDR3 is 16 amino acids. The germline V gene encodes CDR1 LGHDT and CDR2 YNNKEL (reference sequence). The ends were cut back, 1 base at V and 0 bases at J, with 10 bases in the middle. The CDR3 nucleotides read TGTGCCAGCAGCCAAGGGCAGGGCGGCTCCTACAATGAGCAGTTCTTC. Residues: CASSQGQGGSYNEQFF.

This clonotype occurred many times. V usage is TRBV7-9 and J usage is TRBJ2-7; D may correspond to TRBD1 or TRBD2 (6 bases each). The germline V gene has CDR1 SEHNR and CDR2 FQNEAQ (reference sequence). The CDR3 has 14 residues. Trimming removed 3 bases at V and 3 bases at J, with 12 bases between. Written as DNA, the CDR3 is TGTGCCAGCAGCTTTGGGGGGCCCGTCTACGAGCAGTACTTC. Translated: CASSFGGPVYEQYF.

V is TRBV7-3 and J is TRBJ2-1; 7 bases match TRBD2. The V gene end was trimmed by 3 bases and the J gene end by 8 bases; junction bases not matched to a gene: 16. Germline V gene sequence: CDR1 SGHTA, CDR2 FQGTGA. The CDR3 totals 17 residues. The CDR3 sequence: CASSLGFPGLTLDEQFF. DNA for the CDR3: TGTGCCAGCAGCTTGGGATTTCCGGGACTAACCCTCGATGAGCAGTTCTTC.

This clonotype was seen ten or more times. The chain's CDR3 is CASSFTSGPPLHF. The CDR3 nucleotides read TGTGCCAGCAGTTTTACTTCTGGTCCACCCCTCCACTTT. The rearrangement uses TRBV28 and TRBJ1-6; D remains unclear. Germline CDR1 MDHEN, CDR2 SYDVKM. The CDR3 sequence is 13 residues long. V dropped 3 bases and J dropped 11 bases, with 11 bases sitting between them. The entire variable domain, with the rest obtained from reference TRBV28 and TRBJ1-6, is as follows: DVKVTQSSRYLVKRTGEKVFLECVQDMDHENMFWYRQDPGLGLRLIYFSYDVKMKEKGDIPEGYSVSREKKERFSLILESASTNQTSMYLCASSFTSGPPLHFGNGTRLTVT.

This clonotype was detected many times. V usage is TRBV7-9 and J usage is TRBJ2-7, with D possibly being TRBD2 (5 bases). The germline CDR1 and CDR2 sequences are SEHNR and FQNEAQ (reference sequence). Trimming left V 5 bases short and J 2 bases short, with 10 bases between. This CDR3 is built from 13 residues. The CDR3 nucleotides read TGTGCCAGCAGCGCCGCGGGTACCTACGAGCAGTACTTC. Translating it yields CASSAAGTYEQYF.

The V gene is TRBV4-3, the J gene TRBJ1-1; maybe TRBD1 (5 bases). The CDR3 consists of 17 residues. With 0 bases removed from V and 0 bases from J, the gap between germline ends came to 14 bases. The V gene's germline CDR1 is LGHNA and CDR2 YSLEER. Here the CDR3 reads CASSQDAGPYLNTEAFF. DNA for the CDR3: TGCGCCAGCAGCCAAGATGCAGGGCCCTATTTGAACACTGAAGCTTTCTTT.

This chain uses TRBV4-2 with TRBJ2-1; D uncertain. V lost 1 base and J lost 3, with 10 bases in between. Germline CDR1 reads LGHNA; CDR2 reads YNFKEQ. The CDR3 loop spans 15 amino acids. CDR3 protein: CASSQAYSHYNEQFF. CDR3 coding DNA: TGTGCCAGCAGCCAAGCCTACTCGCACTACAATGAGCAGTTCTTC.

This clonotype was recorded at least ten times. The chain employs TRBV12-3 or TRBV12-4 and TRBJ2-1, with 9 positions matching TRBD2. CDR3 size: 15 residues. The V gene end was trimmed by 1 base and the J gene end by 6 bases; junction bases not matched to a gene: 4. The CDR3 here is CASSLVGLAFNEQFF. The CDR3, as DNA: TGTGCCAGCAGTTTAGTCGGACTAGCGTTCAATGAGCAGTTCTTC.

This clonotype was detected many times. The V and J genes are TRBV27 and TRBJ2-3; no firm D call. Germline lookup yields CDR1 MNHEY and CDR2 SMNVEV (reference sequence). The CDR3 runs 14 residues. Trimming took off 0 bases at V and 0 bases at J, with 4 bases between the two ends. CDR3 protein: CASSLSESTDTQYF. CDR3 nucleotide sequence: TGTGCCAGCAGTTTATCGGAAAGCACAGATACGCAGTATTTT.

This chain uses TRBV5-5 with TRBJ2-2; 11 nucleotides align to TRBD1. The CDR3 is 16 residues long. Germline lookup yields CDR1 SGHKS and CDR2 YYEKEE (reference sequence). With V trimmed by 1 base and J by 5 bases, 4 bases remained unmatched. The CDR3 DNA sequence: TGTGCCAGCAGCTTGACGGACAGGGGGCGTACCGGGGAGCTGTTTTTT. This sequence encodes CASSLTDRGRTGELFF.

This clonotype was seen many times. The chain links TRBV27 to TRBJ1-1, with 9 positions matching TRBD1. Unmatched junction bases numbered 16, after V lost 5 bases and J lost 0 bases. CDR3 size: 19 residues. The V gene's germline CDR1 is MNHEY and CDR2 SMNVEV (reference sequence). The CDR3 DNA reads TGTGCCAGCAGTCCCCGAGGGGACAGGGCCCTTCGCTTGAACACTGAAGCTTTCTTT. Its translation: CASSPRGDRALRLNTEAFF.

This clonotype was recorded at least ten times. This chain connects TRBV27 to TRBJ2-3; perhaps TRBD1 as D (5 bases). Germline CDR1 and CDR2: MNHEY and SMNVEV (reference sequence). This CDR3 contains 16 residues. The V and J ends lost 10 bases and 2 bases respectively, with 22 bases between them. The CDR3 sequence is CATTRARQGSTDTQYF. The CDR3 coding sequence is TGTGCCACCACTCGGGCTCGGCAGGGATCCACAGATACGCAGTATTTT.

This clonotype was counted many times. The V and J genes are TRBV12-3 or TRBV12-4 and TRBJ2-2, with TRBD2 matching over 9 bases. The V gene end was trimmed by 5 bases and the J gene end by 7 bases; junction bases not matched to a gene: 8. This CDR3 has 15 residues. CDR3 sequence reads: CASSLVAGGVGELFF. CDR3 nucleotides: TGTGCCAGCAGTCTAGTCGCGGGGGGGGTCGGGGAGCTGTTTTTT.

This clonotype was found a few times. It is likely a read error, because the conserved phenylalanine at the end of the CDR3 is missing. The rearrangement joins TRBV9 to TRBJ2-7; D possibly corresponds to TRBD2 (6 bases). This CDR3 comprises 15 residues. CDR1 is SGDLS and CDR2 is YYNGEE in the germline V gene. V lost 6 bases to trimming and J lost 0 bases, with 16 bases between them. The CDR3, as DNA: TGTGCCAGCACCCGGCCGGGGGATAGCTCCTACGAGCAGTACTAC. This codes for CASTRPGDSSYEQYY.

V is TRBV12-3 or TRBV12-4 and J is TRBJ2-3; TRBD1 aligns across 10 bases. The V gene end was trimmed by 3 bases and the J gene end by 4 bases; junction bases not matched to a gene: 4. The CDR3 runs 15 residues. The CDR3 bases are TGTGCCAGCAGTTTGGACAGGGGGGTTTCAGATACGCAGTATTTT. It yields the protein CASSLDRGVSDTQYF.

This clonotype was seen at least ten times. J is TRBJ1-5 and V is TRBV7-9; D is undetermined. Trimming shortened V by 5 bases and J by 3 bases, and 11 bases separated the two germline ends. The CDR3 has 14 amino acids. Looked up from germline, CDR1 is SEHNR and CDR2 is FQNEAQ (reference sequence). CDR3: CASSPLAPNQPQHF. The CDR3 nucleotides read TGTGCCAGCAGCCCCCTAGCGCCCAATCAGCCCCAGCATTTT.

Points on this clonotype: One base away lies a much larger clone, so this may be a sequencing read error. CDR3 sequence reads: CASSYSAGRSTNGQYF. The DNA for the CDR3 is TGTGCCAGCAGTTACTCCGCAGGGAGGAGTACGAATGGGCAGTACTTC. The chain uses TRBV6-5 and TRBJ2-7; tentative D call: TRBD2 (6 bases). Per the germline V gene, CDR1 is MNHEY and CDR2 is SVGAGI. This CDR3 comprises 16 residues. V lost 0 bases, J lost 9 bases, and 21 bases lay in between.